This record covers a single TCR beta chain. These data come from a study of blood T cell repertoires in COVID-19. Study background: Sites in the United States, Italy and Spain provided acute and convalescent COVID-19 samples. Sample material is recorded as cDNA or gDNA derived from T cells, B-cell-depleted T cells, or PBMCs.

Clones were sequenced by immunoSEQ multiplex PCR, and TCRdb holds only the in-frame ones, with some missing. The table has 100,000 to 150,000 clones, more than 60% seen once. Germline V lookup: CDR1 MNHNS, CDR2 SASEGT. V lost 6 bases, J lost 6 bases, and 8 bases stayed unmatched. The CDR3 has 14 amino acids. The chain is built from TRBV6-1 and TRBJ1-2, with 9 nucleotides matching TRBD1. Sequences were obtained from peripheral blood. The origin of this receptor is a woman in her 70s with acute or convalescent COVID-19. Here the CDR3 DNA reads TGTGCCAGCAGAAACCCCGGGGACAGGGATGGCTACACCTTC. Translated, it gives CASRNPGDRDGYTF.